Each of the 22 T cell receptor beta chains below was sequenced from the same sample in a study of shared clonotypes between healthy human individuals. Measured with immunoSEQ multiplex PCR; TCRdb has only the in-frame clones, and not every one. The repertoire holds 2 million to 3 million clones, approximately 94% seen once, with 0.13% to 0.15% in the top ten. Material: naive CD4+ T cells sorted from blood. Subset specified: CD45RA+ positively selected. The receptors come from a man aged 18 to 30 in good health.

J is TRBJ2-3 and V is TRBV27; D tentatively reads TRBD1 or TRBD2 (6 bases each). Germline V CDR1 and CDR2: MNHEY, SMNVEV (reference sequence). Trimming took off 6 bases at V and 0 bases at J, with 16 bases between the two ends. The CDR3 extends over 16 amino acids. The CDR3 region is CASSRGAGTSTDTQYF. In nucleotides, the CDR3 is TGTGCCAGCAGCAGGGGTGCAGGGACTAGCACAGATACGCAGTATTTT.

The chain has TRBV7-8 and TRBJ2-2; 7 nucleotides align to TRBD2. This CDR3 has 17 amino acids. With V trimmed by 1 base and J by 0 bases, 5 bases remained unmatched. Germline CDR1 and CDR2: SGHVS and FQNEAQ. The CDR3 reads CASSLVGLAANTGELFF. CDR3 sequence (DNA): TGTGCCAGCAGCTTAGTGGGGCTAGCGGCGAACACCGGGGAGCTGTTTTTT.

This clone has a single count. V is TRBV7-6 and J is TRBJ2-1, with a weak D call TRBD2 (5 bases). The germline CDR1 and CDR2 sequences are SGHVS and FNYEAQ. The CDR3 spans 13 residues. V was trimmed by 5 bases and J by 4 bases, leaving 9 bases between them. CDR3 protein: CASSTSRYNEQFF. CDR3 in DNA: TGTGCCAGCAGCACTAGTCGGTACAATGAGCAGTTCTTC.

This sequence joins TRBV7-9 and TRBJ2-7, with unresolved D. This CDR3 has 13 amino acids. V lost 2 bases, J lost 3 bases, and 8 bases lay in between. Germline V gene sequence: CDR1 SEHNR, CDR2 FQNEAQ (reference sequence). This CDR3 is CASSLLNSYEQYF. DNA for the CDR3: TGTGCCAGCAGCTTATTGAACAGCTACGAGCAGTACTTC.

The V call is TRBV4-1, the J call TRBJ1-6; D is unclear. Trimming cost V 4 bases and J 10 bases, with 20 bases left between them. Germline loops: CDR1 MGHRA, CDR2 YSYEKL. CDR3 length: 16 residues. The CDR3: CASSPLWGKVYSPLHF. The CDR3 bases are TGCGCCAGCAGCCCCCTATGGGGAAAGGTTTACTCACCCCTCCACTTT.

This sequence joins TRBV30 and TRBJ2-3; 8 bases match TRBD1. The CDR3 sequence is 13 residues long. Germline V gives CDR1 GTSNPN, CDR2 SVGIG (reference sequence). V was clipped by 5 bases and J by 6 bases; unmatched bases: 7. The CDR3: CAWGQGFPDTQYF. The CDR3 nucleotides read TGTGCCTGGGGACAGGGTTTCCCCGATACGCAGTATTTT.

The rearrangement joins TRBV5-6 to TRBJ1-6, with D perhaps matching TRBD1 (5 bases). CDR1 is SGHDT and CDR2 is YYEEEE in the germline V gene. V lost 0 bases, J lost 10 bases, and 17 bases lay in between. This CDR3 spans 16 amino acids. The DNA for the CDR3 is TGTGCCAGCAGCTTGGGTGCGGGGGGGGTAGCGTCACCCCTCCACTTT. It translates to CASSLGAGGVASPLHF.

The chain's CDR3 is CSVAQETYEQYF. Written as DNA, the CDR3 is TGCAGCGTTGCACAGGAGACCTACGAGCAGTACTTC. The V and J genes are TRBV29-1 and TRBJ2-7; possible D gene TRBD1, 5 bases. Germline V CDR1 and CDR2: SQVTM, ANQGSEA. This CDR3 comprises 12 residues. V lost 4 bases and J lost 2, with 9 bases in between.

A word on this clone: Other DNA sequences in the sample encode the same CDR3. CDR3 in DNA: TGTGCCAGCAGTCCCCGAGGCTTGGGCTACGAGCAGTACTTC. Protein product: CASSPRGLGYEQYF. The chain is built from TRBV28 and TRBJ2-7; D is undetermined. This CDR3 contains 14 residues. V lost 5 bases, J lost 3 bases, and 14 bases lay in between. The germline gives CDR1 MDHEN, CDR2 SYDVKM.

The chain is built from TRBV6-1 and TRBJ2-5, with TRBD2 matching over 11 bases. Germline loops: CDR1 MNHNS, CDR2 SASEGT. The junction had 7 bases not matched to a gene; V was cut back by 6 bases and J by 4 bases. The CDR3 loop spans 15 amino acids. The CDR3 here is CASRRATSGVETQYF. The CDR3 DNA sequence: TGTGCCAGCAGGAGGGCGACTAGCGGGGTAGAGACCCAGTACTTC.

The chain has TRBV18 and TRBJ2-1; 15 bases align to TRBD2. V gave up 0 bases and J gave up 5 bases; unmatched junction bases: 2. Germline V gives CDR1 KGHSH, CDR2 LQKENI. The CDR3 totals 17 residues. CDR3 in DNA: TGTGCCAGCTCACCACCGGGACTAGCGGGAGGCCACAATGAGCAGTTCTTC. It specifies CASSPPGLAGGHNEQFF.

This chain joins TRBV5-6 and TRBJ1-2; no firm D call. CDR3 length: 16 amino acids. The germline gives CDR1 SGHDT, CDR2 YYEEEE. With 0 bases removed from V and 2 bases from J, the gap between germline ends came to 14 bases. The CDR3 nucleotides read TGTGCCAGCAGCTTGGATGGGCTGGGTCCCAACTATGGCTACACCTTC. As protein: CASSLDGLGPNYGYTF.

This chain connects TRBV9 to TRBJ2-5, with D perhaps matching TRBD1 (7 bases). From germline, CDR1 is SGDLS and CDR2 YYNGEE. The V end lost 6 bases, the J end lost 4 bases, and 19 bases lay between the germline ends. The CDR3 extends over 15 amino acids. The CDR3 protein is CASTPHGGGSETQYF. In DNA form, the CDR3 reads TGTGCCAGCACCCCTCACGGAGGGGGCTCAGAGACCCAGTACTTC. Supplemented by reference TRBV9 and TRBJ2-5, the full variable domain reads DSGVTQTPKHLITATGQRVTLRCSPRSGDLSVYWYQQSLDQGLQFLIQYYNGEERAKGNILERFSAQQFPDLHSELNLSSLELGDSALYFCASTPHGGGSETQYFGPGTRLLVL.

This chain joins TRBV7-6 and TRBJ1-2; D may be TRBD1 (6 bases). Looked up from germline, CDR1 is SGHVS and CDR2 is FNYEAQ. V lost 5 bases and J 8 bases, leaving 12 bases between the germline ends. The CDR3 is 12 amino acids. CDR3 DNA sequence: TGTGCCAGCAGCAGAGGACAGAACGGCTACACCTTC. As protein: CASSRGQNGYTF. Filled out from reference TRBV7-6 and TRBJ1-2, the complete variable domain reads GAGVSQSPRYKVTKRGQDVALRCDPISGHVSLYWYRQALGQGPEFLTYFNYEAQQDKSGLPNDRFSAERPEGSISTLTIQRTEQRDSAMYRCASSRGQNGYTFGSGTRLTVV.

The gene calls are TRBV5-1 and TRBJ1-2; D unresolved. The CDR3 covers 12 residues. Germline V gene lookup returns CDR1 SGHRS and CDR2 YFSETQ. Trimming removed 4 bases from V and 4 bases from J, with 8 bases in between. This CDR3 reads CASSLTFYGYTF. In DNA form, the CDR3 reads TGCGCCAGCAGCCTAACGTTCTATGGCTACACCTTC.

V gene TRBV30 combines with J gene TRBJ1-5; D might be TRBD1 (6 bases). CDR1 is GTSNPN and CDR2 is SVGIG in the germline V gene (reference sequence). This CDR3 is built from 17 residues. Trimming shortened V by 0 bases and J by 4 bases, and 19 bases separated the two germline ends. CDR3 in DNA: TGTGCCTGGAGTGTACAGGGCGGAGAGAAAGGGAATCAGCCCCAGCATTTT. Translating it yields CAWSVQGGEKGNQPQHF.

This chain connects TRBV18 to TRBJ1-2; D is possibly TRBD1 (6 bases). Trimming left V 3 bases short and J 4 bases short, with 12 bases between. CDR3 length: 14 amino acids. CDR1 is KGHSH and CDR2 is LQKENI in the germline V gene. This CDR3 is CASSPDRPPYGYTF. Here the CDR3 DNA reads TGTGCCAGCTCACCCGACAGGCCCCCCTATGGCTACACCTTC.

The V and J genes are TRBV19 and TRBJ1-4, with TRBD1 identical over 7 bases. The V gene end was trimmed by 7 bases and the J gene end by 5 bases; junction bases not matched to a gene: 7. This CDR3 is 14 amino acids long. Germline values: CDR1 LNHDA, CDR2 SQIVND (reference sequence). The CDR3 loop reads CASKITGENEKLFF. The CDR3 DNA reads TGTGCCAGTAAGATTACAGGGGAAAATGAAAAACTGTTTTTT.

The chain combines TRBV28 with TRBJ2-4; D gene unclear. Germline CDR1 is MDHEN and CDR2 is SYDVKM. This CDR3 is 14 amino acids long. The V end lost 3 bases, the J end lost 2 bases, and 8 bases lay between the germline ends. The CDR3 is CASSFLASKNIQYF. The CDR3 DNA reads TGTGCCAGCAGTTTTCTGGCCTCCAAAAACATTCAGTACTTC. The full variable domain, with the rest looked up from reference TRBV28 and TRBJ2-4, is DVKVTQSSRYLVKRTGEKVFLECVQDMDHENMFWYRQDPGLGLRLIYFSYDVKMKEKGDIPEGYSVSREKKERFSLILESASTNQTSMYLCASSFLASKNIQYFGAGTRLSVL.

The chain uses TRBV19 and TRBJ2-1, with D perhaps matching TRBD2 (6 bases). CDR3 length: 13 amino acids. Germline-derived CDR1 and CDR2 are LNHDA and SQIVND (reference sequence). V was cut by 5 bases and J by 6 bases, with 11 bases left in between. The CDR3 spells CASSALARNEQFF. In nucleotides, the CDR3 is TGTGCCAGTAGTGCCCTAGCGCGCAATGAGCAGTTCTTC.

This chain connects TRBV12-1 to TRBJ2-1; the table gives TRBD2 as D, unverified against the DNA. TRBV12-1 is tagged as a pseudogene. CDR3 size: 15 residues. The CDR3 sequence is CASSHGREAHNEQFF. CDR3 DNA sequence: TGTGCCAGCAGCCATGGGCGGGAGGCCCACAATGAGCAGTTCTTC.

Notes on this clone: Distinct nucleotide sequences in the sample also encode this CDR3. This chain connects TRBV18 to TRBJ2-7, with D unclear. The length of the CDR3 is 14 residues. Germline lookup yields CDR1 KGHSH and CDR2 LQKENI. V lost 3 bases and J lost 3, with 12 bases in between. The CDR3 DNA follows: TGTGCCAGCTCACCCCCCGGGCGGAGCTACGAGCAGTACTTC. It translates to CASSPPGRSYEQYF.